Sequencing of this T cell receptor beta chain was carried out in a study of control samples from healthy donors and cancer patients (dated by TCRdb to between 2020 and 2021). The library was prepared using the immunoSEQ multiplex PCR assay. TCRdb holds this immuneACCESS table with in-frame rearrangements only. Some clones are missing; in checked studies, unresolved V genes explain under half, and the rest has no known cause. In this sample the table shows about 82,000 clones, 70% to 90% of which occur a single time. The top ten constitute around 20% of the sample. Ends trimmed: V by 4 bases, J by 4 bases; bases unmatched to a gene: 10. The CDR3 runs 17 amino acids, cysteine and phenylalanine included. Of the read, only the CDR3 DNA is kept; its 51 bases are in frame from base 1. The germline V gene specifies SGDLS as CDR1 and YYNGEE as CDR2. This clone was seen a single time. Its antigen is not yet known. No base qualities exist here, and no much larger clone lies one base off it.

This clonotype was obtained from a man aged 45-65 years in good health. The V and J segments used are TRBV9 and TRBJ2-2; TRBD1 fits 10 bases in the junction. Sequenced sample: blood. The nucleotide sequence is given as TGTGCCAGCAGCCTCGGGACAGGGGCGTGGGGCACCGGGGAGCTGTTTTTT. It encodes CASSLGTGAWGTGELFF. This CDR3, with the reference TRBV9 and TRBJ2-2 proteins standing in past its ends, gives the full variable domain DSGVTQTPKHLITATGQRVTLRCSPRSGDLSVYWYQQSLDQGLQFLIQYYNGEERAKGNILERFSAQQFPDLHSELNLSSLELGDSALYFCASSLGTGAWGTGELFFGEGSRLTVL.